These 30 T cell receptor beta chains originate from one sample sequenced in a study of cytomegalovirus exposure and HLA in healthy donors. Researchers ran the PCR with 60 Vbeta and 13 Jbeta primers. Some clones are missing from TCRdb's copy, which holds only in-frame ones; the method was immunoSEQ multiplex PCR. Of roughly 160,000 clones in the sample, approximately 79% are singletons; the top ten hold less than 2.5%. Sequenced: PBMCs. These TCRs come from a male donor in good health and CMV-seronegative.

The chain couples TRBV7-9 to TRBJ2-5; tentatively, D is TRBD1 (5 bases). Germline V gene data show CDR1 as SEHNR and CDR2 as FQNEAQ (reference sequence). The CDR3 contains 15 residues. V lost 6 bases and J lost 5, with 19 bases in between. The chain's CDR3 is CASSGVPDIRETQYF. For the CDR3, the DNA is TGTGCCAGCAGTGGGGTCCCGGACATTCGGGAGACCCAGTACTTC.

The count of this clone is one. The chain employs TRBV2 and TRBJ1-5; D is perhaps TRBD1 (6 bases). V lost 7 bases and J 3 bases, leaving 10 bases between the germline ends. The CDR3 is made up of 13 amino acids. Germline V gene data show CDR1 as SNHLY and CDR2 as FYNNEI. DNA for the CDR3: TGTGCCAGCAATTGGGACATCAATCAGCCCCAGCATTTT. The encoded protein is CASNWDINQPQHF.

J is TRBJ2-3 and V is TRBV4-1, with 7 positions matching TRBD2. CDR3 length equals 15 residues. V shed 4 bases and J 0 bases; nucleotides not matched to a gene: 4. Germline V gene lookup returns CDR1 MGHRA and CDR2 YSYEKL. CDR3 DNA sequence: TGCGCCAGCAGCCGTTACGGGGGGAGCACAGATACGCAGTATTTT. Its translation is CASSRYGGSTDTQYF.

V usage is TRBV5-6 and J usage is TRBJ1-5, with 7 nucleotides matching TRBD1. This CDR3 region has 14 residues. Germline V gene sequence: CDR1 SGHDT, CDR2 YYEEEE. V dropped 3 bases and J dropped 6; count of bases not matched to a gene: 6. Here the CDR3 DNA reads TGTGCCAGCAGCTCAAAGGGGGCGGTTCAGCCCCAGCATTTT. This sequence encodes CASSSKGAVQPQHF.

This clone was detected a few times. The J gene is TRBJ1-2, the V gene TRBV7-9, with 7 bases that match TRBD1. Germline trimming cut 7 bases from V and 3 bases from J; bases unmatched to any gene: 5. The CDR3 contains 13 residues. The germline CDR1 and CDR2 sequences are SEHNR and FQNEAQ (reference sequence). The CDR3 spells CASIRTGDYGYTF. The CDR3 DNA is TGTGCCAGCATTCGGACAGGCGACTATGGCTACACCTTC.

The chain has TRBV5-4 and TRBJ2-3, with D possibly TRBD1 on 5 matching bases. Per the germline V gene, CDR1 is SGHNT and CDR2 is YYREEE (reference sequence). This CDR3 contains 13 residues. V was cut by 2 bases and J by 2 bases, with 6 bases left in between. This chain's CDR3 is CASSLGATDTQYF. The CDR3 DNA reads as TGTGCCAGCAGCTTAGGGGCCACAGATACGCAGTATTTT.

In this sample, this clone turned up a few times. This chain links TRBV4-2 with TRBJ1-2, with 9 nucleotides matching TRBD1. V dropped 3 bases and J dropped 1; count of bases not matched to a gene: 6. The CDR3 sequence is 16 residues long. Per germline, CDR1 LGHNA and CDR2 YNFKEQ. In DNA, the CDR3 is TGTGCCAGCAGCCAGGGACAGGGAAAAGTTAACTATGGCTACACCTTC. Translation: CASSQGQGKVNYGYTF.

This sequence joins TRBV30 and TRBJ1-2, with D maybe TRBD1 (6 bases). Germline CDR1 is GTSNPN and CDR2 is SVGIG (reference sequence). The CDR3 has 12 residues. Trimming took 4 bases from V and 6 from J, leaving 12 bases between them. This chain's CDR3 is CAWTVGAHGYTF. The CDR3 nucleotides are TGTGCCTGGACCGTGGGGGCGCATGGCTACACCTTC.

CDR3 in amino acids: CASSIIGGSGGQPQHF. CDR3 nucleotides: TGTGCCAGTAGTATAATCGGCGGGAGCGGTGGTCAGCCCCAGCATTTT. The chain carries TRBV19 and TRBJ1-5; D remains ambiguous. Germline V CDR1 and CDR2: LNHDA, SQIVND (reference sequence). This CDR3 comprises 16 residues. The germline V and J ends were trimmed by 2 bases and 6 bases, with 17 bases remaining between them.

This clone occurred a few times. J is TRBJ2-5 and V is TRBV7-6, with TRBD2 matching 7 bases. From germline, CDR1 is SGHVS and CDR2 FNYEAQ. The CDR3 is 13 residues long. V was clipped by 5 bases and J by 10 bases; unmatched bases: 10. CDR3 DNA sequence: TGTGCCAGCAGCCTAGGGGAGGGGCCCTTCCAGTACTTC. Protein product: CASSLGEGPFQYF.

The V gene is TRBV19, the J gene TRBJ2-2; 7 bases map to TRBD2. Germline CDR1 and CDR2: LNHDA and SQIVND (reference sequence). This CDR3 is built from 14 residues. J gave up 6 bases and V 7 bases, and 8 bases lay outside the gene matches. The CDR3 nucleotides read TGTGCCAGTACTAATGGGGGGGGATCCGGGGAGCTGTTTTTT. It encodes CASTNGGGSGELFF.

The chain joins TRBV13 to TRBJ1-2, with D tentatively TRBD1 (6 bases). CDR3 length: 16 residues. Germline assignment: CDR1 PRHDT and CDR2 FYEKMQ (reference sequence). V lost 3 bases and J lost 4, with 18 bases in between. In nucleotides, the CDR3 is TGTGCCAGCAGCTTGGGGGGGCCCACGGGCATCTATGGCTACACCTTC. This gives the protein CASSLGGPTGIYGYTF.

The V gene is TRBV7-9, the J gene TRBJ2-2; D gene unclear. The V end was cut by 0 bases, the J end by 4 bases, with 9 bases between. The CDR3 has 15 amino acids. Germline lookup yields CDR1 SEHNR and CDR2 FQNEAQ (reference sequence). CDR3 region: CASSLAVQITGELFF. For the CDR3, the DNA is TGTGCCAGCAGCTTAGCGGTGCAGATCACCGGGGAGCTGTTTTTT. Full variable domain (outside the CDR3, taken from reference TRBV7-9 and TRBJ2-2): DTGVSQNPRHKITKRGQNVTFRCDPISEHNRLYWYRQTLGQGPEFLTYFQNEAQLEKSRLLSDRFSAERPKGSFSTLEIQRTEQGDSAMYLCASSLAVQITGELFFGEGSRLTVL.

The genes are TRBV2 and TRBJ1-5; D not certain. Trimming stripped 4 bases from V and 2 bases from J, with 6 bases between. The germline gives CDR1 SNHLY, CDR2 FYNNEI. The CDR3 contains 13 residues. CDR3 sequence reads: CASSAEGNQPQHF. Written as DNA, the CDR3 is TGTGCCAGCAGTGCGGAGGGCAATCAGCCCCAGCATTTT.

A few counts support this clone. V and J are TRBV11-3 and TRBJ2-5; TRBD1 agrees at 7 bases. Per the germline V gene, CDR1 is SGHNT and CDR2 is YENEEA. J was trimmed by 4 bases and V by 1 base; bases with no gene match: 6. This CDR3 is 15 amino acids long. CDR3 bases: TGTGCCAGCAGCTTAGGCGGGCACAGGGGAGAGACCCAGTACTTC. Protein: CASSLGGHRGETQYF.

The V and J genes are TRBV27 and TRBJ1-5, with D possibly TRBD1 on 5 matching bases. The V end lost 1 base, the J end lost 6 bases, and 16 bases lay between the germline ends. The germline V gene encodes CDR1 MNHEY and CDR2 SMNVEV (reference sequence). This CDR3 spans 16 amino acids. CDR3 amino acids: CASSLWVGGKGQPQHF. DNA of the CDR3: TGTGCCAGCAGTTTATGGGTCGGGGGGAAGGGTCAGCCCCAGCATTTT.

The DNA of the CDR3 is TGCGCCAGCAGCCAATATTTAGCTTCGGAGACCCAGTACTTC. This codes for CASSQYLASETQYF. The chain carries TRBV4-1 and TRBJ2-5; D is unresolved. The V end was cut by 2 bases, the J end by 5 bases, with 12 bases between. CDR1 MGHRA and CDR2 YSYEKL come from the germline V gene. The CDR3 spans 14 residues.

This chain links TRBV11-3 with TRBJ2-1; tentatively, D is TRBD1 (6 bases). Germline lookup yields CDR1 SGHNT and CDR2 YENEEA. This CDR3 comprises 13 residues. The V gene lost 5 bases and the J gene lost 4 bases, with 9 bases spanning the gap. The CDR3 loop is CASSVGQYNEQFF. The CDR3 region has the DNA TGTGCCAGCAGCGTTGGACAGTACAATGAGCAGTTCTTC.

The chain joins TRBV5-1 to TRBJ1-1; D is undetermined. Trimming pared 0 bases from V and 2 bases from J, leaving 11 bases between. The germline CDR1 and CDR2 sequences are SGHRS and YFSETQ. The CDR3 length is 15 residues. The DNA for the CDR3 is TGCGCCAGCAGCTTGGAGGCGGGGATCAACACTGAAGCTTTCTTT. This codes for CASSLEAGINTEAFF.

This rearrangement joins TRBV19 to TRBJ1-5; maybe TRBD1 (6 bases). The length of the CDR3 is 18 residues. Trimming took off 4 bases at V and 0 bases at J, with 19 bases between the two ends. CDR1 is LNHDA and CDR2 is SQIVND in the germline V gene (reference sequence). The CDR3 sequence: CASSSAGTQILSNQPQHF. The DNA for the CDR3 is TGTGCCAGTAGTAGCGCAGGGACACAAATACTTAGCAATCAGCCCCAGCATTTT.

This sequence joins TRBV5-4 and TRBJ1-4; tentative D call: TRBD1 (6 bases). CDR3 length: 17 amino acids. Germline V gene sequence: CDR1 SGHNT, CDR2 YYREEE (reference sequence). V lost 4 bases, J lost 5 bases, and 21 bases lay in between. The CDR3 DNA reads as TGTGCCAGCAGCCCACCCCCGGGGGGCGATGGGAATGAAAAACTGTTTTTT. It codes for CASSPPPGGDGNEKLFF.

The chain combines TRBV4-1 with TRBJ2-7, with 9 bases identical to TRBD1. The germline V gene has CDR1 MGHRA and CDR2 YSYEKL. Germline trimming cut 1 base from V and 2 bases from J; bases unmatched to any gene: 3. The CDR3 is 15 amino acids. For the CDR3, the DNA is TGCGCCAGCAGCCAAGGACAGGGGGTAACCTACGAGCAGTACTTC. Protein: CASSQGQGVTYEQYF.

The chain carries TRBV10-2 and TRBJ1-2; a weak D match, TRBD1 (6 bases). The CDR3 has 13 residues. Germline CDR1 and CDR2: WSHSY and SAAADI. Trimming took off 2 bases at V and 4 bases at J, with 8 bases between the two ends. The CDR3 loop is CASSETDSYGYTF. The CDR3, as DNA: TGCGCCAGCAGTGAGACGGACAGCTATGGCTACACCTTC.

The chain combines TRBV2 with TRBJ2-5; no firm D call. The CDR3 sequence is 15 residues long. Trimming removed 2 bases at V and 3 bases at J, with 13 bases between. CDR1 is SNHLY, CDR2 FYNNEI, per germline. The CDR3 loop is CASSESVSEEETQYF. Written as DNA, the CDR3 is TGTGCCAGCAGTGAATCCGTCAGCGAAGAAGAGACCCAGTACTTC.

This clone was detected a few times. The chain combines TRBV10-3 with TRBJ1-2; D uncertain. The CDR3 is 11 amino acids. V was clipped by 10 bases and J by 5 bases, with 11 bases between them. From germline, CDR1 is ENHRY and CDR2 SYGVKD. CDR3 sequence: CASGYQYGYTF. The CDR3 nucleotides are TGTGCCAGCGGGTACCAGTATGGCTACACCTTC.

The chain employs TRBV11-2 and TRBJ2-7, with unresolved D. CDR3 length: 12 residues. Germline CDR1 and CDR2: SGHAT and FQNNGV. The V end was cut by 3 bases, the J end by 2 bases, with 5 bases between. The CDR3 coding sequence is TGTGCCAGCAGCTTCGGAGCCTACGAGCAGTACTTC. Translation gives CASSFGAYEQYF.

This rearrangement joins TRBV5-4 to TRBJ2-1; D is uncertain. Per the germline V gene, CDR1 is SGHNT and CDR2 is YYREEE (reference sequence). The V and J ends lost 0 bases and 8 bases respectively, with 9 bases between them. The length of the CDR3 is 13 residues. The CDR3 DNA follows: TGTGCCAGCAGCTTGGTATTTGCGGATGAGCAGTTCTTC. This gives the protein CASSLVFADEQFF.

This clone was picked up one time. The V gene is TRBV5-1, the J gene TRBJ2-3, with 7 bases matching TRBD2. V trimming: 6 bases; J trimming: 3 bases; junction bases outside the gene matches: 7. The CDR3 is made up of 14 amino acids. Germline lookup yields CDR1 SGHRS and CDR2 YFSETQ. CDR3 DNA sequence: TGCGCCAGCAACCCTGGCGGGGGAACAGATACGCAGTATTTT. Translating it yields CASNPGGGTDTQYF. Full variable domain (rest looked up from reference TRBV5-1 and TRBJ2-3): KAGVTQTPRYLIKTRGQQVTLSCSPISGHRSVSWYQQTPGQGLQFLFEYFSETQRNKGNFPGRFSGRQFSNSRSEMNVSTLELGDSALYLCASNPGGGTDTQYFGPGTRLTVL.

This chain joins TRBV4-2 and TRBJ1-4; D is perhaps TRBD1 (6 bases). Germline loops: CDR1 LGHNA, CDR2 YNFKEQ. V lost 4 bases and J 7 bases, leaving 22 bases between the germline ends. CDR3 length: 17 residues. This CDR3 reads CASSRNREGGRGEKLFF. CDR3 sequence (DNA): TGTGCCAGCAGCCGGAACAGGGAGGGGGGGAGGGGTGAAAAACTGTTTTTT.

This chain uses TRBV5-1 with TRBJ1-3, with TRBD1 matching over 8 bases. The CDR3 has 15 amino acids. The ends lost 4 bases at V and 4 bases at J; junction bases unmatched: 7. CDR1 and CDR2 from the germline V gene are SGHRS and YFSETQ. The CDR3 here is CASSPGGARGNTIYF. The CDR3 DNA reads as TGCGCCAGCAGCCCAGGGGGCGCACGGGGAAACACCATATATTTT.